The 23 T cell receptor beta chains presented below share a single source sample, sequenced in a study of blood T cells in healthy people across ages. For the second PCR, which ran for roughly 6 to 11 cycles, a sample-barcoded 5' primer and a J-beta primer mix were used. TCRdb re-called the 5' RACE reads with MiXCR, one entry per CDR3 protein. The sample lists some 1.5 million distinct CDR3 sequences, approximately 39% seen once, with about 3.8% in the top ten. The sequencing input was blood. These receptors originate from a woman aged 18-29 years in good health.

The gene calls are TRBV5-1 and TRBJ2-1; 10 bases are shared with TRBD2. After removal of 2 bases from V and 9 bases from J, the junction contained 8 bases not matched to a gene. Germline V lookup: CDR1 SGHRS, CDR2 YFSETQ. The CDR3 is made up of 15 amino acids. The chain's CDR3 is CASSFSGTSEGEQFF. For the CDR3, the DNA is TGCGCCAGCAGCTTTTCAGGGACTAGCGAGGGTGAGCAGTTCTTC.

This clonotype was seen a few times. The rearrangement uses TRBV19 and TRBJ1-2, with 7 bases that match TRBD1. The V and J ends lost 2 bases and 2 bases, in that order; junction bases with no gene match: 5. This CDR3 is built from 15 residues. The germline CDR1 and CDR2 sequences are LNHDA and SQIVND (reference sequence). CDR3 amino acids: CASSISAGGNYGYTF. In DNA, the CDR3 is TGTGCCAGTAGTATATCGGCAGGGGGAAACTATGGCTACACCTTC.

V and J are TRBV18 and TRBJ2-7; TRBD2 is a possible D gene (6 bases). Germline CDR1 and CDR2: KGHSH and LQKENI. The V end was cut by 4 bases, the J end by 3 bases, with 13 bases between. The length of the CDR3 is 14 residues. The DNA for the CDR3 is TGTGCCAGCTCACGCGGGGACCGAAACTACGAGCAGTACTTC. Translating it yields CASSRGDRNYEQYF.

This clonotype showed up just a few times. The chain recombines TRBV20-1 with TRBJ2-1, with TRBD2 matching 9 bases. Gene TRBJ2-7 matches the end of the DNA better, so the J call may be wrong. This CDR3 contains 15 residues. CDR1 is DFQATT and CDR2 is SNEGSKA in the germline V gene (reference sequence). The CDR3 sequence: CSASLAGPLYNEQYF. The CDR3 DNA follows: TGCAGTGCTAGTCTAGCGGGGCCACTATACAATGAGCAGTACTTC.

This clonotype was observed a few times. This chain joins TRBV4-1 and TRBJ2-3; 8 bases agree with TRBD2. V trimming: 1 base; J trimming: 11 bases; junction bases outside the gene matches: 14. Germline values: CDR1 MGHRA, CDR2 YSYEKL. The CDR3 totals 16 residues. The DNA of the CDR3 is TGCGCCAGCAGCCAAGGAGGCGCGGGAGGAAACTCGGGGCAGTATTTT. Its translation is CASSQGGAGGNSGQYF.

This clonotype has more than one count but fewer than ten. This chain joins TRBV7-6 and TRBJ2-7; TRBD2 matches at 14 bases. Trimming removed 1 base from V and 3 bases from J; junction bases left unmatched: 2. Germline-derived CDR1 and CDR2 are SGHVS and FNYEAQ. The CDR3 is 16 amino acids. CDR3 amino acids: CASSLGLAGGFYEQYF. The CDR3 bases are TGTGCCAGCAGCTTAGGACTAGCGGGGGGGTTCTACGAGCAGTACTTC.

This clonotype occurred a few times. The chain employs TRBV25-1 and TRBJ1-3; tentative D call: TRBD1 (5 bases). CDR3 length: 15 amino acids. V was clipped by 5 bases and J by 4 bases, with 15 bases between them. Germline V gene sequence: CDR1 MGHDK, CDR2 SYGVNS. The DNA for the CDR3 is TGTGCCAGCAGTCCTGACAGCGGACGAGGAAACACCATATATTTT. It translates to CASSPDSGRGNTIYF. Full variable domain (remainder filled in from reference TRBV25-1 and TRBJ1-3): EADIYQTPRYLVIGTGKKITLECSQTMGHDKMYWYQQDPGMELHLIHYSYGVNSTEKGDLSSESTVSRIRTEHFPLTLESARPSHTSQYLCASSPDSGRGNTIYFGEGSWLTVV.

This clonotype was detected a few times. The genes are TRBV13 and TRBJ1-6; no reliable D call. The V end was cut by 5 bases, the J end by 6 bases, with 11 bases between. Germline V gene sequence: CDR1 PRHDT, CDR2 FYEKMQ (reference sequence). This CDR3 has 14 amino acids. For the CDR3, the DNA is TGTGCCAGCAGCCCGCCGGCGTTTAATTCACCCCTCCACTTT. Encoded protein: CASSPPAFNSPLHF. Based on the CDR3 plus reference TRBV13 and TRBJ1-6, the full variable domain is AAGVIQSPRHLIKEKRETATLKCYPIPRHDTVYWYQQGPGQDPQFLISFYEKMQSDKGSIPDRFSAQQFSDYHSELNMSSLELGDSALYFCASSPPAFNSPLHFGNGTRLTVT.

V gene TRBV5-1 combines with J gene TRBJ2-7; no definite D call. Trimming left V 4 bases short and J 0 bases short, with 20 bases between. The CDR3 consists of 17 residues. Germline-derived CDR1 and CDR2 are SGHRS and YFSETQ. CDR3 DNA: TGCGCCAGCAGCAATTCCCGAGTGGAGAGCAGCTCCTACGAGCAGTACTTC. This translates into CASSNSRVESSSYEQYF. The full variable domain, its missing parts supplied by reference TRBV5-1 and TRBJ2-7, is KAGVTQTPRYLIKTRGQQVTLSCSPISGHRSVSWYQQTPGQGLQFLFEYFSETQRNKGNFPGRFSGRQFSNSRSEMNVSTLELGDSALYLCASSNSRVESSSYEQYFGPGTRLTVT.

The chain carries TRBV5-4 and TRBJ2-1, with D possibly being TRBD2 (5 bases). V gave up 2 bases and J gave up 9 bases, with 12 bases separating them. Germline V lookup: CDR1 SGHNT, CDR2 YYREEE (reference sequence). The CDR3 runs 13 residues. The CDR3 DNA reads as TGTGCCAGCAGCTTCGGGGTAGTCGGTGAGCAGTTCTTC. It yields the protein CASSFGVVGEQFF.

V usage is TRBV18 and J usage is TRBJ2-4; no firm D call. The J call may be mistaken, given a closer DNA end match to TRBJ2-5. There are 14 residues in the CDR3. Germline CDR1 is KGHSH and CDR2 is LQKENI. CDR3 in DNA: TGTGCCAGCTCACAGACGTGGGGCCAAGAGACCCAGTACTTC. This translates into CASSQTWGQETQYF.

V and J are TRBV12-3 or TRBV12-4 and TRBJ2-1, with 8 nucleotides matching TRBD2. This CDR3 has 14 amino acids. Trimming cost V 5 bases and J 10 bases; bases outside gene matches: 10. In DNA, the CDR3 is TGTGCCAGCAGTATCGGGGGACTAGACTACGAGCAGTTCTTC. It is translated as CASSIGGLDYEQFF.

This chain joins TRBV7-2 and TRBJ1-1; D is possibly TRBD1 (5 bases). The CDR3 is 14 residues long. CDR1 is SGHTA, CDR2 FQGNSA, per germline. Trimming stripped 2 bases from V and 5 bases from J, with 12 bases between. In DNA, the CDR3 is TGTGCCAGCAGCTTATGGGGGGTAGGGACTGAAGCTTTCTTT. It specifies CASSLWGVGTEAFF.

This chain uses TRBV27 with TRBJ1-2; D remains unclear. This CDR3 has 13 residues. V was cut by 6 bases and J by 8 bases, with 16 bases left in between. Germline assignment: CDR1 MNHEY and CDR2 SMNVEV (reference sequence). CDR3 nucleotide sequence: TGTGCCAGCAGGCCACATCTTGCCTCGGGCTACACCTTC. Its translation is CASRPHLASGYTF.

This clonotype was picked up a small number of times. The CDR3 DNA reads TGTGCCAGCAGCCAGGGACTAGCGCTTTCCTACGAGCAGTACTTC. Translating it yields CASSQGLALSYEQYF. The chain couples TRBV11-2 to TRBJ2-7, with 10 bases matching TRBD2. The ends lost 5 bases at V and 1 base at J; junction bases unmatched: 5. The CDR3 has 15 amino acids. Per germline, CDR1 SGHAT and CDR2 FQNNGV.

The chain carries TRBV29-1 and TRBJ1-1; no firm D call. This CDR3 is 14 amino acids long. Trimming took off 4 bases at V and 3 bases at J, with 15 bases between the two ends. Looked up from germline, CDR1 is SQVTM and CDR2 is ANQGSEA. DNA of the CDR3: TGCAGCGTTGCGGTAAGGGTATCTGACACTGAAGCTTTCTTT. Its protein is CSVAVRVSDTEAFF.

V usage is TRBV18 and J usage is TRBJ1-1; D remains ambiguous. Trimming removed 2 bases from V and 5 bases from J, with 9 bases in between. The CDR3 loop spans 13 amino acids. The germline V gene has CDR1 KGHSH and CDR2 LQKENI. In DNA form, the CDR3 reads TGTGCCAGCTCACCATCCCCACCGACTGAAGCTTTCTTT. Residues: CASSPSPPTEAFF. The variable domain in full, completed from reference TRBV18 and TRBJ1-1, reads NAGVMQNPRHLVRRRGQEARLRCSPMKGHSHVYWYRQLPEEGLKFMVYLQKENIIDESGMPKERFSAEFPKEGPSILRIQQVVRGDSAAYFCASSPSPPTEAFFGQGTRLTVV.

The J gene is TRBJ1-5, the V gene TRBV29-1, with D tentatively TRBD1 (6 bases). The CDR3 has 13 amino acids. The germline CDR1 and CDR2 sequences are SQVTM and ANQGSEA. Trimming shortened V by 5 bases and J by 3 bases, and 11 bases separated the two germline ends. CDR3 nucleotide sequence: TGCAGCGTTAAACAGGGACTCAATCAGCCCCAGCATTTT. As protein: CSVKQGLNQPQHF.

This clonotype has only a few counts. The chain joins TRBV13 to TRBJ2-1; a weak D match, TRBD1 (6 bases). Germline CDR1 reads PRHDT; CDR2 reads FYEKMQ (reference sequence). Deletions cut 6 bases from V and 7 bases from J, with 13 bases between. The CDR3 extends over 13 amino acids. The CDR3 loop is CASSEGGVNEQFF. CDR3 coding DNA: TGTGCCAGCAGTGAAGGGGGTGTAAATGAGCAGTTCTTC.

The rearrangement links TRBV4-1 to TRBJ2-7; perhaps TRBD2 as D (5 bases). The CDR3 covers 14 residues. Trimming shortened V by 2 bases and J by 7 bases, and 15 bases separated the two germline ends. Germline V CDR1 and CDR2: MGHRA, YSYEKL. The CDR3 here is CASSQLAEYNEQYF. CDR3 bases: TGCGCCAGCAGCCAACTAGCAGAATACAATGAGCAGTACTTC.

This clonotype was observed a single time. The chain employs TRBV27 and TRBJ1-1, with TRBD1 identical over 7 bases. CDR1 is MNHEY and CDR2 is SMNVEV in the germline V gene (reference sequence). This CDR3 region has 16 residues. V lost 7 bases to trimming and J lost 0 bases; unmatched junction nucleotides: 11. CDR3 sequence reads: CASKSTGTAVNTEAFF. DNA of the CDR3: TGTGCCAGCAAAAGTACCGGGACAGCGGTGAACACTGAAGCTTTCTTT.

The V and J genes are TRBV5-1 and TRBJ2-1; no firm D call. Germline values: CDR1 SGHRS, CDR2 YFSETQ. The length of the CDR3 is 13 residues. V was shortened by 8 bases and J by 0 bases, with 9 bases between the two germline ends. CDR3 region: CASQVSSYNEQFF. The DNA for the CDR3 is TGCGCCAGTCAGGTTAGCTCCTACAATGAGCAGTTCTTC.

CDR3 in DNA: TGTGCCAGCAGCTTAATGTGGAAAGGGTCCTCACCCCTCCACTTT. Its translation is CASSLMWKGSSPLHF. V and J are TRBV7-2 and TRBJ1-6, with no clear D. The germline gives CDR1 SGHTA, CDR2 FQGNSA. Trimming stripped 2 bases from V and 10 bases from J, with 15 bases between. This CDR3 has 15 amino acids.